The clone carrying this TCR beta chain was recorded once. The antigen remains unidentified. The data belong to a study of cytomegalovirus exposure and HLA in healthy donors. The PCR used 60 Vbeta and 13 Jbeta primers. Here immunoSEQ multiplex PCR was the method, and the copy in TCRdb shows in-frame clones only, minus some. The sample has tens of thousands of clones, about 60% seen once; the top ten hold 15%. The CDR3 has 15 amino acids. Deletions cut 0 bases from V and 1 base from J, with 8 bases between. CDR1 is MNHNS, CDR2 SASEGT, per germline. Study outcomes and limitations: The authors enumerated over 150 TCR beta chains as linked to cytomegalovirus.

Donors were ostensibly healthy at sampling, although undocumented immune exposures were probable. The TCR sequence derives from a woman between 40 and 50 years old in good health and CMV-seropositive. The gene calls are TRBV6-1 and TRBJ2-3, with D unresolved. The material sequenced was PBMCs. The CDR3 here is CASSEAGRRTDTQYF. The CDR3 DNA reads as TGTGCCAGCAGTGAAGCGGGCAGACGCACAGATACGCAGTATTTT.